This T cell receptor beta chain comes out of a study of cytomegalovirus exposure and HLA in healthy donors. Overall study results and limits: It was about 180 TCR beta chains that were listed as cytomegalovirus-associated. Earlier results showed most TCR beta V segments being productive about 87% or about 30% of the time. The authors considered a cluster of highly shared sequence variants likely to be a sequencing artifact.

In the case of this clone: What it recognizes is unknown.

This PCR relied on a set of 60 Vbeta primers and 13 Jbeta primers. Produced via immunoSEQ multiplex PCR; TCRdb's table is partial and in-frame only. The sample has about 98,000 clones, about three quarters seen once; the top ten hold approximately 1.5%. The CDR3 is 14 residues long. The sequence was collected from a man aged 40-49 years in good health and CMV-seronegative. V gene TRBV21-1 combines with J gene TRBJ2-7; the DNA was not used to check the table's D call, TRBD2. TRBV21-1 represents a pseudogene. The sequenced sample consisted of PBMCs. CDR3 sequence reads: CASSKVGGSYEQYF. DNA of the CDR3: TGTGCCAGCAGCAAAGTCGGGGGCTCCTACGAGCAGTACTTC.